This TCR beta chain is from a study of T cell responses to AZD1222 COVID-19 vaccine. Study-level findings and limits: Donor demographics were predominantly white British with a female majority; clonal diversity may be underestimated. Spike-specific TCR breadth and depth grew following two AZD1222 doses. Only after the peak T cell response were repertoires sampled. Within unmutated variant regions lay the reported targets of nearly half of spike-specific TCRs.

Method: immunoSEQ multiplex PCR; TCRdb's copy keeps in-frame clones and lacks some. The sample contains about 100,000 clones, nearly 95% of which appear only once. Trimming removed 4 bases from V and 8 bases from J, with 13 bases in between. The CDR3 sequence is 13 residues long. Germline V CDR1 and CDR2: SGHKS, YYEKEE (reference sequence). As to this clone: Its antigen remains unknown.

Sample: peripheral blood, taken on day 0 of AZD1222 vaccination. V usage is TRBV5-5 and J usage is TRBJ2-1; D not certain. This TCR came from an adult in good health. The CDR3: CASSPGPWDEQFF. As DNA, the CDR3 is TGTGCCAGCAGCCCTGGACCGTGGGATGAGCAGTTCTTC.